This is a list of T cell receptor beta chains from one sample in a study of patients and donors after allogeneic stem cell transplantation. TCRdb reprocessed the RT-PCR reads via MiXCR and lists one record per CDR3 protein. The profile covers 150,000 or so distinct CDR3 sequences, with about 24% appearing a single time and around 26% taken by the ten largest. The specimen sequenced was blood, either unsorted or a sorted T cell fraction (not recorded which). These receptor sequences come from a human donor who was either an allogeneic HSCT recipient or a stem cell or donor lymphocyte infusion donor (not recorded which). It is not recorded whose cells these are; they may come from a transplant donor. The conserved cysteine and the conserved F or W are not part of the CDR3 here. Size tells how often a clone was seen (once, few, many) or the class of an expanded clone, and some rows leave it out.

J gene: TRBJ1-1; clone size: few; V gene: TRBV20-1; CDR3 protein: SALPGGHTEAF
J gene: TRBJ1-1; clone size: NA; V gene: TRBV7-3; CDR3 protein: ASSLNQGPTEAF
J gene: TRBJ1-6; clone size: NA; V gene: TRBV12-3/TRBV12-4; CDR3 protein: ATGQGNSPLH
J gene: TRBJ1-2; clone size: many; V gene: TRBV5-1; CDR3 protein: ASSSDPGTGGNGGYT
J gene: TRBJ1-6; clone size: NA; V gene: TRBV5-1; CDR3 protein: ASSLDREVSPLH
J gene: TRBJ2-2; clone size: NA; V gene: TRBV12-3/TRBV12-4; CDR3 protein: ASSLLAGGGELF
J gene: TRBJ1-2; clone size: NA; V gene: TRBV5-5; CDR3 protein: ASSPRTEVGGYT
J gene: TRBJ1-2; clone size: few; V gene: TRBV18; CDR3 protein: ASSPSYGDDGYT
J gene: TRBJ1-2; clone size: few; V gene: TRBV20-1; CDR3 protein: LATAGERGYT
J gene: TRBJ1-2; clone size: few; V gene: TRBV6-5; CDR3 protein: ASSPYTGTGSISYGYT
J gene: TRBJ1-5; clone size: few; V gene: TRBV4-3; CDR3 protein: ASSQESGNSNQPQH
J gene: TRBJ1-5; clone size: many; V gene: TRBV7-9; CDR3 protein: ASSLGQGRVYSNQPQH
J gene: TRBJ2-3; clone size: NA; V gene: TRBV5-1; CDR3 protein: ASSESGTGSTDTQY
J gene: TRBJ2-2; clone size: NA; V gene: TRBV7-8; CDR3 protein: ASSYSRTSGYTGELF
J gene: TRBJ2-1; clone size: NA; V gene: TRBV20-1; CDR3 protein: SARNPGRSYNEQF
J gene: TRBJ2-7; clone size: NA; V gene: TRBV6-1; CDR3 protein: ASSAWEGWEQY
J gene: TRBJ1-6; clone size: few; V gene: TRBV5-1; CDR3 protein: ASSLTGLSSYNSPLH
J gene: TRBJ1-1; clone size: few; V gene: TRBV20-1; CDR3 protein: SARETTGAF
J gene: TRBJ2-3; clone size: NA; V gene: TRBV7-9; CDR3 protein: ASSSNRGNTDTQY
J gene: TRBJ1-1; clone size: NA; V gene: TRBV5-1; CDR3 protein: ASSPGGTGEAF
J gene: TRBJ1-1; clone size: few; V gene: TRBV5-6; CDR3 protein: ASSSHGNTEAF
J gene: TRBJ2-3; clone size: NA; V gene: TRBV7-3; CDR3 protein: ASSLTPFTDTQY
J gene: TRBJ2-7; clone size: NA; V gene: TRBV27; CDR3 protein: ASSLWTGSGEQY
J gene: TRBJ2-7; clone size: NA; V gene: TRBV6-2/TRBV6-3; CDR3 protein: ASSSTGLVVISYEQY
J gene: TRBJ1-2; clone size: many; V gene: TRBV24-1; CDR3 protein: ATSGYGQGYDYGYT
J gene: TRBJ2-7; clone size: NA; V gene: TRBV5-1; CDR3 protein: ASRAGTGFYEQY
J gene: TRBJ2-1; clone size: NA; V gene: TRBV29-1; CDR3 protein: SVGSYSYNEQF
J gene: TRBJ1-5; clone size: NA; V gene: TRBV27; CDR3 protein: ASSSWGGAQPQH
J gene: TRBJ1-1; clone size: NA; V gene: TRBV7-2; CDR3 protein: ASSPTPRGKKEAF
J gene: TRBJ2-1; clone size: NA; V gene: TRBV25-1; CDR3 protein: ASRPPPGLAGGDEQF
J gene: TRBJ2-7; clone size: NA; V gene: TRBV12-3/TRBV12-4; CDR3 protein: ASSSRGAGYGYEQY
J gene: TRBJ2-4; clone size: NA; V gene: TRBV12-3/TRBV12-4; CDR3 protein: AINYGGLAEAIQY
J gene: TRBJ2-5; clone size: NA; V gene: TRBV6-5; CDR3 protein: ASSDRGEESQY
J gene: TRBJ2-1; clone size: NA; V gene: TRBV9; CDR3 protein: ASSKGLASNEQF
J gene: TRBJ1-2; clone size: NA; V gene: TRBV29-1; CDR3 protein: SVEGDVDYGYT
J gene: TRBJ1-5; clone size: few; V gene: TRBV28; CDR3 protein: ASSSSGTGAWQPQH
J gene: TRBJ2-5; clone size: NA; V gene: TRBV27; CDR3 protein: ASSFIIGTAIQETQY
J gene: TRBJ2-1; clone size: NA; V gene: TRBV29-1; CDR3 protein: SVSSGGYNEQF
J gene: TRBJ2-1; clone size: NA; V gene: TRBV5-1; CDR3 protein: ASREGLWAYNEQF
J gene: TRBJ2-3; clone size: NA; V gene: TRBV20-1; CDR3 protein: SARLAPAPPDTQY
J gene: TRBJ1-6; clone size: few; V gene: TRBV10-3; CDR3 protein: ASQPVGGESPLH
J gene: TRBJ1-1; clone size: NA; V gene: TRBV29-1; CDR3 protein: SVERQVNTEAF
J gene: TRBJ2-2; clone size: few; V gene: TRBV3-1; CDR3 protein: ASGGTATGELF
J gene: TRBJ1-5; clone size: few; V gene: TRBV12-3/TRBV12-4; CDR3 protein: ASSLQGRQPQH
J gene: TRBJ1-1; clone size: NA; V gene: TRBV12-3/TRBV12-4; CDR3 protein: ASRETLGANTEAF
J gene: TRBJ1-4; clone size: many; V gene: TRBV10-3; CDR3 protein: AISDPEQGLDEKLF
J gene: TRBJ2-7; clone size: NA; V gene: TRBV4-3; CDR3 protein: ASSQDLREEDEQY
J gene: TRBJ2-2; clone size: NA; V gene: TRBV27; CDR3 protein: ASSLIGTMNTGELF
J gene: TRBJ2-5; clone size: NA; V gene: TRBV9; CDR3 protein: ASSLKEGLGETQY
J gene: TRBJ1-2; clone size: few; V gene: TRBV29-1; CDR3 protein: SVPGQINYGYT
J gene: TRBJ2-2; clone size: few; V gene: TRBV12-3/TRBV12-4; CDR3 protein: ASSLRGAGELF
J gene: TRBJ1-2; clone size: few; V gene: TRBV18; CDR3 protein: ASSPQNRNSLYGYT
J gene: TRBJ2-5; clone size: NA; V gene: TRBV12-3/TRBV12-4; CDR3 protein: ASSLSSGRARETQY
J gene: TRBJ1-1; clone size: NA; V gene: TRBV21-1; CDR3 protein: ASSKGRGGTEAF
J gene: TRBJ1-5; clone size: once; V gene: TRBV5-1; CDR3 protein: ASSVTGDQPQH